The rows below give T cell receptor beta chains drawn from one sample of a study of cytomegalovirus exposure and HLA in healthy donors. The method was immunoSEQ multiplex PCR; TCRdb's version includes in-frame clones alone and lacks a portion of them. The table lists around 120,000 clones, roughly four fifths of them singletons, with roughly 10% in the top ten. The sample was PBMCs. The receptors were gathered from a male donor in good health and CMV-seropositive. Each CDR3 is given with its conserved first and last residue. Clone size is stated in some rows and not others, as once, few, many or a class when expanded.

TRBV7-2,TRBJ2-7,-,CASSLLGGQGSAQYF
TRBV28,TRBJ2-1,-,CASSGTGTSGSWNEQFF
TRBV6-6,TRBJ1-1,-,CASSKTVNTEAFF
TRBV30,TRBJ2-7,once,CAWSAGEDYEQYF
TRBV4-2,TRBJ1-2,once,CASSQVTDGYTF
TRBV7-9,TRBJ1-2,-,CASRRGDLNYGYTF
TRBV5-1,TRBJ2-3,-,CASSSGQGADTQYF
TRBV27,TRBJ2-1,-,CASSPGLVYNEQFF
TRBV11-2,TRBJ2-3,-,CASSPSAASGGDQTDTQYF
TRBV6-5,TRBJ1-2,-,CASSYGTGNYGYTF
TRBV19,TRBJ1-1,-,CASSIGGGTVEAFF
TRBV2,TRBJ2-3,once,CARTTSGGHTDTQYF
TRBV30,TRBJ1-1,-,CAWSPQGLGGAFF
TRBV30,TRBJ1-4,-,CAWSSGGGEKLFF
TRBV15,TRBJ2-7,once,CATSRGEGPYEQYF
TRBV6-4,TRBJ1-5,-,CASTMVPGQAAYSNQPQHF
TRBV19,TRBJ2-7,-,CASSIERSEQYF
TRBV5-1,TRBJ1-1,-,CASSVDSVNTEAFF
TRBV4-3,TRBJ1-5,once,CASSQDLRQGNQPQHF
TRBV4-3,-,once,CASSQGRRRDSHEQYF
TRBV21-1,TRBJ1-5,-,CASSKPEGESSQPQHF
TRBV18,TRBJ2-7,-,CASSPSLASGNNEQYF
TRBV5-4,TRBJ2-7,-,CASSLETGGNYEQYF
TRBV28,TRBJ1-3,-,CASSLIIKAGSSGNTIYF
TRBV7-8,TRBJ1-6,few,CASSLERGNNSPLHF